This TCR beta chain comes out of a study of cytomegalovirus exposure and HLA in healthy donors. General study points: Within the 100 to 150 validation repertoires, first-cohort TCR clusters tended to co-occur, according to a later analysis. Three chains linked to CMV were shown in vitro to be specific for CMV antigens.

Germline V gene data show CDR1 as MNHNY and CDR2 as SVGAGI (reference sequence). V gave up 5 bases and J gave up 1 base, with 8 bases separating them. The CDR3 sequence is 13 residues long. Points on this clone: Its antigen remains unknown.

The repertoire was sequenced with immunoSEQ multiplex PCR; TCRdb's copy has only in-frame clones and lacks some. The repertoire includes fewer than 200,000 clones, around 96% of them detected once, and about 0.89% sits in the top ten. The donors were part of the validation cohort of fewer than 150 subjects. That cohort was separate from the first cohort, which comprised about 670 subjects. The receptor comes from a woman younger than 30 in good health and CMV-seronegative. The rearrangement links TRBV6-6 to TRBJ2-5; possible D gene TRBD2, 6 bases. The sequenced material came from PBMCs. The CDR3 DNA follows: TGTGCCAGCAGTGGAGGGGTCCAAGAGACCCAGTACTTC. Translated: CASSGGVQETQYF.